What follows are 30 T cell receptor beta chains derived from one specimen sequenced in a study of blood T cell repertoires in COVID-19. The data were produced by immunoSEQ multiplex PCR, yet TCRdb's version contains in-frame clones alone and is incomplete. Of over 200,000 clones in the sample, roughly 86% were seen once. Sequencing was carried out using PBMCs or T cells enriched from blood (not recorded which). All receptors derive from a man between 18 and 35 years old with acute COVID-19.

This sequence joins TRBV9 and TRBJ2-1; no definite D call. Germline values: CDR1 SGDLS, CDR2 YYNGEE. The CDR3 contains 15 residues. V was trimmed by 0 bases and J by 0 bases, leaving 7 bases between them. The CDR3 DNA is TGTGCCAGCAGCGTAGTTAACGGCTCCTACAATGAGCAGTTCTTC. As protein: CASSVVNGSYNEQFF.

The CDR3 DNA is TGTGCCAGCAGTCGTGACAGACGACTAGCGGGAGCTCGCCTATTTACGAAGGAGCAGTACTTC. It specifies CASSRDRRLAGARLFTKEQYF. The chain recombines TRBV27 with TRBJ2-7; 12 bases are a match to TRBD2. V lost 5 bases, J lost 7 bases, and 27 bases stayed unmatched. The germline CDR1 and CDR2 sequences are MNHEY and SMNVEV (reference sequence). CDR3 length equals 21 residues.

This chain uses TRBV7-9 with TRBJ2-3; D gene unclear. The V end was cut by 5 bases, the J end by 0 bases, with 6 bases between. Germline CDR1 SEHNR, CDR2 FQNEAQ (reference sequence). This CDR3 is built from 13 residues. CDR3 bases: TGTGCCAGCAGCCTTTCTAGCACAGATACGCAGTATTTT. Residues: CASSLSSTDTQYF.

The chain has TRBV28 and TRBJ1-1; D is uncertain. CDR3 size: 15 residues. Germline CDR1 and CDR2: MDHEN and SYDVKM. V was cut by 6 bases and J by 8 bases, with 22 bases left in between. The CDR3 protein is CASSPSVAAPREAFF. For the CDR3, the DNA is TGTGCCAGCAGCCCCTCGGTGGCGGCCCCCCGCGAAGCTTTCTTT. The full variable domain, rest sourced from reference TRBV28 and TRBJ1-1, is DVKVTQSSRYLVKRTGEKVFLECVQDMDHENMFWYRQDPGLGLRLIYFSYDVKMKEKGDIPEGYSVSREKKERFSLILESASTNQTSMYLCASSPSVAAPREAFFGQGTRLTVV.

The rearrangement joins TRBV11-1 to TRBJ2-2; 8 nucleotides match TRBD1. Germline loops: CDR1 SGHAT, CDR2 FQDESV (reference sequence). The V and J ends lost 4 bases and 1 base, in that order; junction bases with no gene match: 2. CDR3 length: 15 residues. The CDR3 region is CASSYDRGNTGELFF. The CDR3 DNA reads as TGTGCCAGCAGCTACGACAGGGGGAACACCGGGGAGCTGTTTTTT.

The chain combines TRBV28 with TRBJ1-3, with TRBD1 matching over 9 bases. The length of the CDR3 is 20 residues. In germline, CDR1 is MDHEN, CDR2 SYDVKM. J gave up 0 bases and V 7 bases, and 19 bases lay outside the gene matches. DNA of the CDR3: TGTGCCAGCACCAAAATGGAAGGACGGACAGGGGCGTTCTCTGGAAACACCATATATTTT. This codes for CASTKMEGRTGAFSGNTIYF.

This clone was observed once. V is TRBV5-4 and J is TRBJ2-3; 13 bases fit TRBD2. V shed 5 bases, J shed 3 bases, and the junction held 6 bases outside the gene matches. Looked up from germline, CDR1 is SGHNT and CDR2 is YYREEE (reference sequence). The CDR3 loop spans 16 amino acids. CDR3 coding DNA: TGTGCCAGCAGTAAGGGACTAGCGGGGTTAACAGATACGCAGTATTTT. Translated: CASSKGLAGLTDTQYF.

The chain has TRBV5-1 and TRBJ2-3, with 13 bases that match TRBD2. CDR1 SGHRS and CDR2 YFSETQ come from the germline V gene. CDR3 length: 16 amino acids. Trimming cost V 6 bases and J 4 bases; bases outside gene matches: 8. DNA of the CDR3: TGCGCCAGCATACCCGGGACTAGCGGGATTGCAGATACGCAGTATTTT. Translated: CASIPGTSGIADTQYF.

This clone was observed a few times. This sequence joins TRBV3-1 (or the pseudogene TRBV3-2) and TRBJ2-7; TRBD2 matches 7 bases. The CDR3 has 15 residues. The germline V gene encodes CDR1 LGHDT and CDR2 YNNKEL (reference sequence). V shed 0 bases and J 3 bases; nucleotides not matched to a gene: 5. The CDR3 nucleotides read TGTGCCAGCAGCCAAGACCTAGCGGAGAACTACGAGCAGTACTTC. Its protein is CASSQDLAENYEQYF.

The V call is TRBV5-4, the J call TRBJ1-1, with D tentatively TRBD1 (6 bases). The CDR3 consists of 15 residues. V lost 2 bases, J lost 1 base, and 12 bases lay in between. Germline CDR1 reads SGHNT; CDR2 reads YYREEE (reference sequence). The DNA for the CDR3 is TGTGCCAGCAGCTTTACCGGGACAAGGAACACTGAAGCTTTCTTT. Translating gives CASSFTGTRNTEAFF.

This sequence joins TRBV19 and TRBJ1-1; possibly TRBD1 for D (6 bases). The V end lost 9 bases, the J end lost 1 base, and 18 bases lay between the germline ends. CDR1 is LNHDA, CDR2 SQIVND, per germline (reference sequence). CDR3 length equals 15 residues. The CDR3 nucleotides are TGTGCCAGCTTTACTACAGGGAAGGGGAACACTGAAGCTTTCTTT. It codes for CASFTTGKGNTEAFF.

This clone was seen only a few times. The chain employs TRBV30 and TRBJ1-6; 7 bases are a match to TRBD1. The CDR3 is 13 amino acids. Germline trimming cut 3 bases from V and 14 bases from J; bases unmatched to any gene: 10. Germline values: CDR1 GTSNPN, CDR2 SVGIG (reference sequence). The CDR3 DNA follows: TGTGCCTGGAGACAAACAGGGGTGGGGGCCCTCCACTTT. Its translation is CAWRQTGVGALHF.

This chain links TRBV24-1 with TRBJ2-3; TRBD1 is a possible D gene (6 bases). The ends were cut back, 1 base at V and 0 bases at J, with 10 bases in the middle. The CDR3 runs to 16 residues. The V gene's germline CDR1 is KGHDR and CDR2 SFDVKD. CDR3 residues: CATSDFSRGSTDTQYF. The CDR3 DNA is TGTGCCACCAGTGATTTCTCCAGGGGCAGCACAGATACGCAGTATTTT.

The chain links TRBV7-8 to TRBJ1-1, with unresolved D. In germline, CDR1 is SGHVS, CDR2 FQNEAQ. Trimming cost V 5 bases and J 6 bases, with 19 bases left between them. The CDR3 runs 15 residues. The CDR3 region is CASSLSGGGKPEAFF. For the CDR3, the DNA is TGTGCCAGCAGCCTATCGGGAGGAGGAAAGCCTGAAGCTTTCTTT.

The gene calls are TRBV4-3 and TRBJ1-2, with TRBD1 matching 7 bases. V was clipped by 0 bases and J by 3 bases; unmatched bases: 7. Germline CDR1 reads LGHNA; CDR2 reads YSLEER. This CDR3 is 16 amino acids long. This CDR3 reads CASSQEVRGPDYGYTF. CDR3 nucleotide sequence: TGCGCCAGCAGCCAAGAGGTTAGGGGGCCTGACTATGGCTACACCTTC.

The gene calls are TRBV12-3 or TRBV12-4 and TRBJ1-1; 8 nucleotides agree with TRBD1. The J segment lost 13 bases and the V segment lost 3 bases, leaving 7 bases of the junction unmatched. This CDR3 contains 12 residues. The chain's CDR3 is CASSLKKQGVFF. CDR3 DNA sequence: TGTGCCAGCAGTTTGAAAAAACAGGGGGTTTTCTTT.

J is TRBJ2-7 and V is TRBV28; weak D call: TRBD2 (5 bases). The CDR3 covers 15 residues. Germline V CDR1 and CDR2: MDHEN, SYDVKM. V gave up 6 bases and J gave up 2 bases, with 17 bases separating them. CDR3 DNA: TGTGCCAGCAGACTGACACCGGGGTTTACCTACGAGCAGTACTTC. Its protein product is CASRLTPGFTYEQYF.

This clone appeared many times. The chain combines TRBV27 with TRBJ1-5; 9 positions match TRBD1. The CDR3 extends over 15 amino acids. Trimming took 6 bases from V and 7 from J; bases not matched to a gene: 10. The V gene's germline CDR1 is MNHEY and CDR2 SMNVEV (reference sequence). The CDR3 DNA reads as TGTGCCAGCAGCCCAGGGACAGGGATTTACCAGCCCCAGCATTTT. It yields the protein CASSPGTGIYQPQHF.

This chain connects TRBV5-4 to TRBJ1-3, with D hard to call. Trimming took off 1 base at V and 8 bases at J, with 10 bases between the two ends. The CDR3 has 13 amino acids. Per the germline V gene, CDR1 is SGHNT and CDR2 is YYREEE (reference sequence). In DNA, the CDR3 is TGTGCCAGCAGCTTGAAGCACGAGGACACCATATATTTT. It yields the protein CASSLKHEDTIYF. Complete variable domain (other parts from reference TRBV5-4 and TRBJ1-3): ETGVTQSPTHLIKTRGQQVTLRCSSQSGHNTVSWYQQALGQGPQFIFQYYREEENGRGNFPPRFSGLQFPNYSSELNVNALELDDSALYLCASSLKHEDTIYFGEGSWLTVV.

V usage is TRBV19 and J usage is TRBJ2-7, with 7 bases aligning to TRBD1. The V gene end was trimmed by 0 bases and the J gene end by 6 bases; junction bases not matched to a gene: 2. The length of the CDR3 is 13 residues. Looked up from germline, CDR1 is LNHDA and CDR2 is SQIVND (reference sequence). This chain's CDR3 is CASSIDGTVEQYF. Here the CDR3 DNA reads TGTGCCAGTAGTATAGACGGGACAGTCGAGCAGTACTTC.

The rearrangement uses TRBV29-1 and TRBJ2-7; tentative D call: TRBD2 (5 bases). The CDR3 length is 13 residues. The ends were cut back, 2 bases at V and 1 base at J, with 9 bases in the middle. Germline CDR1 SQVTM, CDR2 ANQGSEA. This CDR3 reads CSVEREASYEQYF. The DNA for the CDR3 is TGCAGCGTTGAACGGGAAGCGTCCTACGAGCAGTACTTC.

The genes are TRBV11-3 and TRBJ2-1, with D unclear. The CDR3 sequence is 11 residues long. The germline V gene has CDR1 SGHNT and CDR2 YENEEA. Trimming took 5 bases from V and 7 from J, leaving 6 bases between them. For the CDR3, the DNA is TGTGCCAGCAGCGATAGAAATGAGCAGTTCTTC. This sequence encodes CASSDRNEQFF.

This chain connects TRBV27 to TRBJ2-7; 11 nucleotides agree with TRBD2. Trimming at V came to 2 bases and at J to 5 bases, leaving 2 bases not matched to a gene. Germline CDR1 MNHEY, CDR2 SMNVEV (reference sequence). This CDR3 has 14 amino acids. CDR3 nucleotides: TGTGCCAGCAGTTTAGGTAGCGGGGGGGACGAGCAGTACTTC. Its protein product is CASSLGSGGDEQYF.

J is TRBJ1-6 and V is TRBV28; 10 nucleotides match TRBD1. The CDR3 loop spans 16 amino acids. From germline, CDR1 is MDHEN and CDR2 SYDVKM. V was clipped by 6 bases and J by 10 bases; unmatched bases: 12. The CDR3 protein is CASRPPGTGDRSPLHF. The CDR3 DNA reads as TGTGCCAGCAGGCCCCCCGGGACAGGGGATCGCTCACCCCTCCACTTT. The full variable domain, in which reference TRBV28 and TRBJ1-6 provide the parts outside the CDR3, is DVKVTQSSRYLVKRTGEKVFLECVQDMDHENMFWYRQDPGLGLRLIYFSYDVKMKEKGDIPEGYSVSREKKERFSLILESASTNQTSMYLCASRPPGTGDRSPLHFGNGTRLTVT.

V gene TRBV28 combines with J gene TRBJ1-2; 7 nucleotides match TRBD1. CDR1 is MDHEN and CDR2 is SYDVKM in the germline V gene. The CDR3 extends over 13 amino acids. V gave up 9 bases and J gave up 8 bases; unmatched junction bases: 12. The DNA of the CDR3 is TGTGCCAGTGAGAGGGACAGATTGGACGGCTACACCTTC. Its protein is CASERDRLDGYTF.

The chain uses TRBV27 and TRBJ2-7, with TRBD1 matching 7 bases. With V trimmed by 3 bases and J by 3 bases, 5 bases remained unmatched. CDR1 MNHEY and CDR2 SMNVEV come from the germline V gene (reference sequence). This CDR3 spans 14 amino acids. The CDR3 sequence is CASSFFQGDYEQYF. CDR3 nucleotide sequence: TGTGCCAGCAGTTTTTTCCAGGGGGACTACGAGCAGTACTTC.

The rearrangement joins TRBV27 to TRBJ2-7, with D possibly being TRBD2 (5 bases). V dropped 5 bases and J dropped 3 bases, with 14 bases sitting between them. This CDR3 comprises 14 residues. CDR1 and CDR2 (germline): MNHEY, SMNVEV (reference sequence). The CDR3 loop reads CASSQLGRIYEQYF. In DNA form, the CDR3 reads TGTGCCAGCAGTCAACTAGGGAGAATCTACGAGCAGTACTTC.

The genes are TRBV28 and TRBJ2-1, with D tentatively TRBD2 (6 bases). V gave up 3 bases and J gave up 12 bases, with 18 bases separating them. There are 14 residues in the CDR3. Germline CDR1 reads MDHEN; CDR2 reads SYDVKM. In nucleotides, the CDR3 is TGTGCCAGCAGTTTTGGACCGGGGGTACTGGGGCAGTTCTTC. This gives the protein CASSFGPGVLGQFF.

V gene TRBV10-3 combines with J gene TRBJ2-3, with D perhaps TRBD2 (5 bases). There are 16 residues in the CDR3. Trimming removed 0 bases at V and 4 bases at J, with 14 bases between. Germline V gene lookup returns CDR1 ENHRY and CDR2 SYGVKD. The CDR3 here is CAISESRFLGADTQYF. CDR3 DNA sequence: TGTGCCATCAGTGAGTCGAGATTCCTGGGAGCAGATACGCAGTATTTT.

The J gene is TRBJ1-1, the V gene TRBV6-6; maybe TRBD1 (5 bases). Trimming took off 8 bases at V and 6 bases at J, with 19 bases between the two ends. The germline V gene has CDR1 MNHNY and CDR2 SVGAGI (reference sequence). The CDR3 has 14 amino acids. CDR3 sequence reads: CASRPGGRGSEAFF. In nucleotides, the CDR3 is TGTGCCAGCCGCCCCGGGGGGAGGGGTTCTGAAGCTTTCTTT.